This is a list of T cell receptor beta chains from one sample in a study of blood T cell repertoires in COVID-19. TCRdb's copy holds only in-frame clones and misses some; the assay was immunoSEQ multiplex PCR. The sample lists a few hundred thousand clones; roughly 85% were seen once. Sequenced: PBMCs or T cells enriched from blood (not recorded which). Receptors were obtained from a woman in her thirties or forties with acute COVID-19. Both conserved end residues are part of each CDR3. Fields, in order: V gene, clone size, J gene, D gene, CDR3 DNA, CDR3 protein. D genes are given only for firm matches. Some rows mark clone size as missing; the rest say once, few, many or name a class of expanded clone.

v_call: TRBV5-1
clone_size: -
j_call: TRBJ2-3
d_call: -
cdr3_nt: TGCGCCAGCAGCTTGGGAGGGCCCGGGGGAGATACGCAGTATTTT
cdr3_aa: CASSLGGPGGDTQYF

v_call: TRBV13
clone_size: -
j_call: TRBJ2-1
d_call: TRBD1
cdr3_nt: TGTGCCAGCAGCCCCGGGACAGGGGGCCCCAATGAGCAGTTCTTC
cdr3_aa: CASSPGTGGPNEQFF

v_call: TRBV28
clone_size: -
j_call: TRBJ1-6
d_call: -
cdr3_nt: TGTGCCAGCAGTTTACGTAGCTCCTATAATTCACCCCTCCACTTT
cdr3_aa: CASSLRSSYNSPLHF

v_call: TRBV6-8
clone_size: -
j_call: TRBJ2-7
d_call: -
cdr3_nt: TGTGCCATCGACCAAACCCCCGGACAGTTGGGGCGGGTGCAGTACTTC
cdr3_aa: CAIDQTPGQLGRVQYF

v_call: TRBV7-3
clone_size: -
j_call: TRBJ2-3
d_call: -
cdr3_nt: TGTGCCAGCAGCTTAGGGACTAGCACAGATACGCAGTATTTT
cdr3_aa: CASSLGTSTDTQYF

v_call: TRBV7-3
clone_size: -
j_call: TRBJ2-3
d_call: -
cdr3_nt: TGTGCCAGCAGCTTGGCAGGCGGCACAGATACGCAGTATTTT
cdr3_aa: CASSLAGGTDTQYF

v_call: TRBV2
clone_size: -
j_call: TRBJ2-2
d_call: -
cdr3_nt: TGTGCCAGCAGTCCCCAGGGGACCAGAGGGGAGCTGTTTTTT
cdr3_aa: CASSPQGTRGELFF

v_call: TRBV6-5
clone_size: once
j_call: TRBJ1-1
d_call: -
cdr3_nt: TGTGCCAGCAGTACCAGGCCAAACACTGAAGCTTTCTTT
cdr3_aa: CASSTRPNTEAFF

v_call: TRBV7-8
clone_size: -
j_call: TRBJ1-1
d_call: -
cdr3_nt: TGTGCCAGCAGCCTCAGGGAAATGAACACTGAAGCTTTCTTT
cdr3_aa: CASSLREMNTEAFF

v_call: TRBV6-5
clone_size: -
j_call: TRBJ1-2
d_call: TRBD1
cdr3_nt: TGTGCCAGCAGACCAAGGACAGGGGGCGACGTCGGCTACACCTTC
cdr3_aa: CASRPRTGGDVGYTF

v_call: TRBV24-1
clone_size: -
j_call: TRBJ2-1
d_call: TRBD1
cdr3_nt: TGTGCCACCAGTTCCGACAGGGGGTTAGGGAATGAGCAGTTCTTC
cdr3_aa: CATSSDRGLGNEQFF

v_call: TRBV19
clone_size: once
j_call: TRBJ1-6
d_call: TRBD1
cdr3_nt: TGTGCCAGTAGCGCGGGACAGGGGGCATCACCCCTCCACTTT
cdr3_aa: CASSAGQGASPLHF

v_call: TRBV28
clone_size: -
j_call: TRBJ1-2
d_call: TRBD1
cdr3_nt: TGTGCCAGCAGCTCGACAGGGTTTGGGGGCTACACCTTC
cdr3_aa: CASSSTGFGGYTF

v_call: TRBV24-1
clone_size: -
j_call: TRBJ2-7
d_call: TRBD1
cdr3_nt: TGTGCCACCAGTGATTTGAGGGACAGCGAGCAGTACTTC
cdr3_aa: CATSDLRDSEQYF

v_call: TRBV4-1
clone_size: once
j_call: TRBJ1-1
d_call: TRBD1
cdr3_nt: TGCGCCAGCAGCCGGACTTCACCGGGACAGGGGGCCGAGAACACTGAAGCTTTCTTT
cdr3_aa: CASSRTSPGQGAENTEAFF

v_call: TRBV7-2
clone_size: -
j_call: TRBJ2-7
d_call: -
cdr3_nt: TGTGCCAGCAGCCCCCCCGGCTACGAGCAGTACTTC
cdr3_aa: CASSPPGYEQYF

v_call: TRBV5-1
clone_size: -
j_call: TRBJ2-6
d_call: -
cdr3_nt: TGCGCCAGCAGCCCGCCCGGCGGGACTGGGGCCAACGTCCTGACTTTC
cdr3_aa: CASSPPGGTGANVLTF

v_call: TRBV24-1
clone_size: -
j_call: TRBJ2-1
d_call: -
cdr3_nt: TGTGCCACTGGGAGTACTTACAATGAGCAGTTCTTC
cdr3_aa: CATGSTYNEQFF

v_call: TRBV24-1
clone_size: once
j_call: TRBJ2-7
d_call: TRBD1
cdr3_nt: TGTGCCACCTCAAGCGGGCGGACAGGGGGTATTGAGCAGTACTTC
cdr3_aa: CATSSGRTGGIEQYF

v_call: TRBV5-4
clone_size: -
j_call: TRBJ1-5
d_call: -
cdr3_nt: TGTGCCAGCAGCTTCCCCCGACAGATCAATCAGCCCCAGCATTTT
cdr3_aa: CASSFPRQINQPQHF

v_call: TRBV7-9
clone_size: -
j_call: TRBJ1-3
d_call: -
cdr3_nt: TGTGCCAGCAGCTTAAATTCAATAAACACCATATATTTT
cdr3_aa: CASSLNSINTIYF

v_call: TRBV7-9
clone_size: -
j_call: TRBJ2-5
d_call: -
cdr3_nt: TGTGCCAGCAGCCCGGGAAGCCAAGAGACCCAGTACTTC
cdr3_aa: CASSPGSQETQYF

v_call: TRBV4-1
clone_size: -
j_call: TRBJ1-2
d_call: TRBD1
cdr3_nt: TGCGCCAGCAGCCAGACAGGGCCAGCTAACTATGGCTACACCTTC
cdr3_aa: CASSQTGPANYGYTF

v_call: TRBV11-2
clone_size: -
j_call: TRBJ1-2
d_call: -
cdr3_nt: TGTGCCAGCAGCTCAGTGGACTATGGCTACACCTTC
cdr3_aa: CASSSVDYGYTF

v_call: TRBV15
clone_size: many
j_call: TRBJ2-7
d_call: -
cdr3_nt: TGTGCCACCAGCAGAGAAAGCGGAACCTACGAGCAGTACTTC
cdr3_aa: CATSRESGTYEQYF

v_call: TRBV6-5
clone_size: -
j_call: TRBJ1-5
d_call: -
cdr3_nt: TGTGCCAGCAGTTACCTTTCTAGCAATCAGCCCCAGCATTTT
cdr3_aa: CASSYLSSNQPQHF

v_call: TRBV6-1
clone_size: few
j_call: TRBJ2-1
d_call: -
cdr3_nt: TGTGCCAGCAGTGAGGACAGCTCCTACAATGAGCAGTTCTTC
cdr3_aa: CASSEDSSYNEQFF

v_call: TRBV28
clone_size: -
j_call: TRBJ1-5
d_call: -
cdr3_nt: TGTGCCAGCTCCCTCCCCTTTAGCAATCAGCCCCAGCATTTT
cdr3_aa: CASSLPFSNQPQHF

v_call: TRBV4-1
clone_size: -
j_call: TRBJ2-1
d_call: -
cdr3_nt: TGCGCCAGCAGCCAAGCTCCTAACTCCTACAATGAGCAGTTCTTC
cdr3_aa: CASSQAPNSYNEQFF

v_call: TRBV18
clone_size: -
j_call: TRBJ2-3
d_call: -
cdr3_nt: TGTGCCAGCTCACCGGGCTACGCTAGCACAGATACGCAGTATTTT
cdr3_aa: CASSPGYASTDTQYF

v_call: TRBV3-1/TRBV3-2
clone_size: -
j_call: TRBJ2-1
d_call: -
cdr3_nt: TGTGCCAGCAGCCGTACGGGAAATGAGCAGTTCTTC
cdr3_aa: CASSRTGNEQFF

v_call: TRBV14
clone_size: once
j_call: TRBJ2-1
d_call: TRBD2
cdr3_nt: TGTGCCAGCAGCCAGCGACTAGCGGTAATGCGGGGTGAGCAGTTCTTC
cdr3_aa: CASSQRLAVMRGEQFF